Below are 23 T cell receptor beta chains sequenced from a single sample in a study of vaccination and CD4 T cells after COVID-19. As for treatment: approximately nine-day PBMC culture with coronavirus spike peptide pools or control peptides (ViraFEST assay). The assay that was used to sequence DNA from cultured CD4+ T cells was the Oncomine TCR Beta short-read assay. TCRdb re-analysed the PCR reads in MiXCR, keeping a single row per CDR3 protein. Of fewer than 12,000 distinct CDR3 sequences in the sample, roughly 44% were seen once. For these TCRs, the target antigens are not known. Source material: CD4+ T cells from blood, cultured in vitro. The receptors come from a human donor who had recovered from COVID-19.

The chain employs TRBV10-1 and TRBJ2-2, with TRBD1 matching 10 bases. The V and J ends lost 3 bases and 4 bases, in that order; junction bases with no gene match: 2. The CDR3 has 15 residues. Germline CDR1 is WNHNN and CDR2 is SYGVQD (reference sequence). Here the CDR3 reads CASSDGQGGTGELFF. The CDR3 bases are TGCGCCAGCAGTGACGGACAGGGGGGCACCGGGGAGCTGTTTTTT.

This clonotype was observed a handful of times. The V and J genes are TRBV6-5 and TRBJ1-4; a possible D gene is TRBD1 (5 bases). In germline, CDR1 is MNHEY, CDR2 SVGAGI. V was pared by 2 bases and J by 6 bases, with 10 bases between. This CDR3 is 14 amino acids long. CDR3 sequence: CASSYGQGYEKLFF. The DNA of the CDR3 is TGTGCCAGCAGTTACGGGCAGGGCTATGAAAAACTGTTTTTT.

The chain employs TRBV6-1 and TRBJ1-5; D might be TRBD1 (6 bases). From germline, CDR1 is MNHNS and CDR2 SASEGT. The V and J ends lost 8 bases and 5 bases respectively, with 13 bases between them. The CDR3 is made up of 13 amino acids. The CDR3: CASSEEGDQPQHF. CDR3 nucleotide sequence: TGTGCCAGCTCCGAGGAGGGGGATCAGCCCCAGCATTTT.

A few counts support this clonotype. The chain combines TRBV20-1 with TRBJ1-6; D unresolved. The germline V and J ends were trimmed by 5 bases and 0 bases, with 11 bases remaining between them. The CDR3 covers 15 residues. In germline, CDR1 is DFQATT, CDR2 SNEGSKA (reference sequence). The chain's CDR3 is CSAPDVSSYNSPLHF. The CDR3 DNA follows: TGCAGTGCTCCCGACGTGAGCTCCTATAATTCACCCCTCCACTTT.

This chain connects TRBV10-3 to TRBJ2-1, with no clear D. The CDR3 loop spans 12 amino acids. V was clipped by 7 bases and J by 9 bases, with 13 bases between them. Germline V lookup: CDR1 ENHRY, CDR2 SYGVKD. CDR3 sequence reads: CAITTLGPEQFF. The CDR3 coding sequence is TGTGCCATCACCACCTTGGGTCCTGAGCAGTTCTTC.

J is TRBJ1-2 and V is TRBV10-3, with D hard to call. The CDR3 spans 14 residues. The germline CDR1 and CDR2 sequences are ENHRY and SYGVKD. V was cut by 1 base and J by 3 bases, with 9 bases left in between. This chain's CDR3 is CAISELAGYYGYTF. Here the CDR3 DNA reads TGTGCCATCAGTGAGTTGGCAGGTTACTATGGCTACACCTTC.

V gene TRBV6-4 combines with J gene TRBJ2-3; D unresolved. CDR1 and CDR2 (germline): MRHNA, SNTAGT. The CDR3 extends over 13 amino acids. The V end lost 6 bases, the J end lost 6 bases, and 13 bases lay between the germline ends. CDR3 loop: CASSIPRRDTQYF. CDR3 sequence (DNA): TGTGCCAGCAGCATACCCCGTCGCGATACGCAGTATTTT.

A few counts support this clonotype. V gene TRBV10-3 combines with J gene TRBJ1-1; D is uncertain. Germline assignment: CDR1 ENHRY and CDR2 SYGVKD. The CDR3 contains 13 residues. The V gene lost 11 bases and the J gene lost 7 bases, with 20 bases spanning the gap. The CDR3 spells CASGHGEPSEAFF. The CDR3 bases are TGTGCCTCCGGTCATGGGGAGCCTAGTGAAGCTTTCTTT.

This clonotype came up a few times. V is TRBV6-5 and J is TRBJ2-3; the D gene is possibly TRBD1 (6 bases). Per germline, CDR1 MNHEY and CDR2 SVGAGI. Deletions cut 4 bases from V and 7 bases from J, with 12 bases between. There are 13 residues in the CDR3. CDR3 nucleotides: TGTGCCAGCAGTTGGAACAGGGCAAATACGCAGTATTTT. Its translation: CASSWNRANTQYF.

This chain connects TRBV6-2 or TRBV6-3 to TRBJ1-3; D is perhaps TRBD1 (5 bases). CDR1 and CDR2 from the germline V gene are MNHEY and SVGEGT. V lost 5 bases and J 0 bases, leaving 11 bases between the germline ends. The CDR3 loop spans 15 amino acids. CDR3 sequence reads: CASSETAYSGNTIYF. The CDR3 DNA reads as TGTGCCAGCAGTGAGACAGCCTACTCTGGAAACACCATATATTTT.

This clonotype was seen a few times. The V and J genes are TRBV12-3 or TRBV12-4 and TRBJ1-2, with TRBD1 matching over 7 bases. This CDR3 comprises 13 residues. V gave up 4 bases and J gave up 8 bases; unmatched junction bases: 7. As DNA, the CDR3 is TGTGCCAGCAGTTCCACAGGGGCGGGGGGCTACACCTTC. Translation: CASSSTGAGGYTF.

This clonotype was seen a few times. CDR3 amino acids: CASNDRVGAYNEQFF. The CDR3 coding sequence is TGTGCCAGCAATGATCGGGTAGGAGCCTACAATGAGCAGTTCTTC. V gene TRBV6-2 or TRBV6-3 combines with J gene TRBJ2-1; unclear D gene. The germline V gene encodes CDR1 MNHEY and CDR2 SVGEGT. Trimming stripped 7 bases from V and 2 bases from J, with 15 bases between. This CDR3 is 15 amino acids long.

CDR3 bases: TGTGCCAGTAGTATGGGCAGGTCCCAGCCCCAGCATTTT. Its translation: CASSMGRSQPQHF. The genes are TRBV19 and TRBJ1-5; D call uncertain. Germline V lookup: CDR1 LNHDA, CDR2 SQIVND (reference sequence). CDR3 length equals 13 residues. Trimming removed 3 bases from V and 7 bases from J, with 10 bases in between.

The V and J genes are TRBV10-3 and TRBJ1-4; D is undetermined. The J call is in doubt because the DNA end fits TRBJ2-2 better. Germline V gives CDR1 ENHRY, CDR2 SYGVKD. CDR3 length equals 14 residues. CDR3 nucleotides: TGTGCCATCAGTGAGTCCCGGTCCCTCGGGGAGCTGTTTTTT. It encodes CAISESRSLGELFF.

This CDR3 is CASRPGLRADTQYF. The CDR3 DNA follows: TGTGCCAGCCGGCCAGGGCTCAGGGCAGATACGCAGTATTTT. The chain has TRBV11-2 and TRBJ2-3, with D possibly TRBD1 on 5 matching bases. Trimming left V 8 bases short and J 4 bases short, with 16 bases between. This CDR3 region has 14 residues. Germline V gives CDR1 SGHAT, CDR2 FQNNGV.

The chain is built from TRBV12-3 or TRBV12-4 and TRBJ1-3, with D unresolved. The CDR3 is 16 amino acids. The V and J ends lost 3 bases and 4 bases respectively, with 16 bases between them. CDR3: CASSLSVRVGGNTIYF. CDR3 sequence (DNA): TGTGCCAGCAGTTTGTCAGTGAGGGTCGGGGGAAACACCATATATTTT.

The rearrangement links TRBV6-2 or TRBV6-3 to TRBJ1-2; D gene ambiguous. V lost 2 bases to trimming and J lost 2 bases, with 6 bases between them. The CDR3 sequence is 13 residues long. Germline values: CDR1 MNHEY, CDR2 SVGEGT. The CDR3 sequence is CASSYPGNYGYTF. The DNA for the CDR3 is TGTGCCAGCAGTTACCCGGGGAACTATGGCTACACCTTC.

This clonotype appeared a few times. The V call is TRBV6-1, the J call TRBJ1-6; TRBD1 might be the D (6 bases). Germline V gene data show CDR1 as MNHNS and CDR2 as SASEGT. The CDR3 is 14 amino acids. The ends were cut back, 8 bases at V and 3 bases at J, with 11 bases in the middle. CDR3 coding DNA: TGTGCCAGCTATAAGGGGGACTATAATTCACCCCTCCACTTT. Its translation: CASYKGDYNSPLHF.

This clonotype was counted between two and nine times. The genes are TRBV10-2 and TRBJ1-5, with D uncertain. The ends were cut back, 4 bases at V and 0 bases at J, with 19 bases in the middle. The CDR3 covers 18 residues. Germline lookup yields CDR1 WSHSY and CDR2 SAAADI. The CDR3 here is CASSALETYRNSNQPQHF. CDR3 sequence (DNA): TGCGCCAGCAGTGCCTTGGAAACCTACCGTAATAGCAATCAGCCCCAGCATTTT.

The chain recombines TRBV6-1 with TRBJ1-2; possibly TRBD1 for D (6 bases). Germline CDR1 and CDR2: MNHNS and SASEGT. This CDR3 has 16 amino acids. Trimming took off 5 bases at V and 8 bases at J, with 24 bases between the two ends. The CDR3 region has the DNA TGTGCCAGCAGTCCAAACAGGGCCTCGCCCTATGGCGGCTACACCTTC. The encoded protein is CASSPNRASPYGGYTF.

V and J are TRBV7-2 and TRBJ2-3; D unclear. Trimming stripped 1 base from V and 0 bases from J, with 8 bases between. This CDR3 is built from 15 residues. Germline V lookup: CDR1 SGHTA, CDR2 FQGNSA. The CDR3 sequence is CASSLGPSSTDTQYF. In DNA form, the CDR3 reads TGTGCCAGCAGCTTAGGTCCCTCTAGCACAGATACGCAGTATTTT.

This clonotype was detected a few times. The rearrangement uses TRBV6-2 or TRBV6-3 and TRBJ2-5, with unresolved D. Germline CDR1 reads MNHEY; CDR2 reads SVGEGT. CDR3 length equals 13 residues. Trimming removed 7 bases at V and 5 bases at J, with 14 bases between. The CDR3 DNA is TGTGCCAGCATTCAACCCGGACCGGAGACCCAGTACTTC. Its translation: CASIQPGPETQYF.

This clonotype was found a few times. CDR3 amino acids: CSAPEGGTNYGYTF. The DNA of the CDR3 is TGCAGTGCCCCGGAGGGGGGAACTAACTATGGCTACACCTTC. The gene calls are TRBV20-1 and TRBJ1-2, with TRBD1 as a possible D gene (6 bases). The germline V gene encodes CDR1 DFQATT and CDR2 SNEGSKA (reference sequence). V shed 6 bases and J shed 0 bases, with 14 bases lying between them. The CDR3 runs to 14 residues.